This record concerns one TCR beta chain sequence. What it recognizes is unknown. Treatment of the sample: oral pan-JAK inhibitor, 5-10 mg twice daily. The data stem from a study of CD8+ T cells in alopecia areata. Study-level background: Tofacitinib continued for 6 to 18 months and was then withheld for 6 months. Broader study findings: Normal scalp showed lower clonality than lesional scalp, especially alopecia totalis/universalis.

Extracted RNA was reverse transcribed into cDNA, the sequencing template. Sequencing was performed with immunoSEQ multiplex PCR; in TCRdb, only in-frame clones are kept and a portion is missing. The sample holds 180,000 or so clones, less than 70% seen once. The starting material was CD8+ T cells sorted from blood, obtained at week 24, from a patient treated with tofacitinib. This sequence was found in a human donor with alopecia areata.

This chain's CDR3 is CAWSVSAEQFF. The CDR3 DNA reads TGTGCCTGGAGTGTATCGGCAGAGCAGTTCTTC. J is TRBJ2-1 and V is TRBV30; D not certain. V lost 0 bases and J 10 bases, leaving 7 bases between the germline ends. CDR1 is GTSNPN, CDR2 SVGIG, per germline (reference sequence). CDR3 length: 11 amino acids.